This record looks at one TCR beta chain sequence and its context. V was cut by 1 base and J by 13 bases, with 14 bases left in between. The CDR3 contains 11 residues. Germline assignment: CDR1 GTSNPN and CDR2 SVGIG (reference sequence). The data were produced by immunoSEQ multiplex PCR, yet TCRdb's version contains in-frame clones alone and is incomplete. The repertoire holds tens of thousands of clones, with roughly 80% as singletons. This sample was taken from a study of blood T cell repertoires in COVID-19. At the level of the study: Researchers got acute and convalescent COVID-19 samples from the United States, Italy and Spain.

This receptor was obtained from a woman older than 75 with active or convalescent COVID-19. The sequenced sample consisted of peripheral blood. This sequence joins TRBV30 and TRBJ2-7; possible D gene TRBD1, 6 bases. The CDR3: CAWSETLGHYF. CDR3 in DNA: TGTGCCTGGAGTGAAACATTGGGACACTACTTC.